The 5 T cell receptor beta chains in this list originate from one sample, sequenced in a study of PD-1 blockade in mismatch repair-deficient tumors. Generated by immunoSEQ multiplex PCR, the TCRdb table keeps only in-frame clones and is missing some. Of approximately 23,000 clones in the sample, about 88% were seen once. Source: PBMCs, taken before pembrolizumab treatment. The receptors shown here come from an adult with mismatch repair-deficient cancer.

This sequence joins TRBV4-2 and TRBJ2-1, with 12 bases identical to TRBD2. The CDR3 contains 15 residues. Germline V gives CDR1 LGHNA, CDR2 YNFKEQ. The V gene end was trimmed by 3 bases and the J gene end by 11 bases; junction bases not matched to a gene: 8. The CDR3 is CASSQELAGGHKQFF. For the CDR3, the DNA is TGTGCCAGCAGCCAGGAACTAGCGGGAGGACACAAGCAGTTCTTC.

This clone was counted once. The V and J genes are TRBV9 and TRBJ2-5, with TRBD2 as a possible D gene (6 bases). Trimming cost V 2 bases and J 3 bases, with 8 bases left between them. This CDR3 comprises 13 residues. The germline V gene has CDR1 SGDLS and CDR2 YYNGEE. CDR3 nucleotides: TGTGCCAGCAGCGTCAGACTAGAAGAGACCCAGTACTTC. Translation gives CASSVRLEETQYF.

The chain links TRBV2 to TRBJ1-1; 9 bases are shared with TRBD1. Germline CDR1 is SNHLY and CDR2 is FYNNEI. The CDR3 covers 14 residues. Trimming removed 6 bases from V and 3 bases from J; junction bases left unmatched: 5. In nucleotides, the CDR3 is TGTGCCAGCAGAGTGACAGGGGGGTACACTGAAGCTTTCTTT. This sequence encodes CASRVTGGYTEAFF.

This clone was seen just once. V and J are TRBV28 and TRBJ2-1, with unresolved D. The CDR3 spans 15 residues. Germline V gene sequence: CDR1 MDHEN, CDR2 SYDVKM. Trimming shortened V by 6 bases and J by 0 bases, and 12 bases separated the two germline ends. The CDR3 protein is CASRPAVISYNEQFF. CDR3 sequence (DNA): TGTGCCAGCAGGCCTGCGGTTATCTCCTACAATGAGCAGTTCTTC.

The chain uses TRBV27 and TRBJ1-5, with 8 bases lining up with TRBD1. This CDR3 is 14 amino acids long. The V gene's germline CDR1 is MNHEY and CDR2 SMNVEV (reference sequence). Trimming removed 4 bases from V and 5 bases from J; junction bases left unmatched: 4. Written as DNA, the CDR3 is TGTGCCAGCAGTTATGGACAGGGATATCAGCCCCAGCATTTT. It is translated as CASSYGQGYQPQHF.